This is a list of T cell receptor beta chains from one sample in a study of T cell responses to AZD1222 COVID-19 vaccine. Some clones are missing from TCRdb's copy, which holds only in-frame ones; the method was immunoSEQ multiplex PCR. The sample has some 100,000 clones, 80% to 90% seen once. The material was peripheral blood, obtained 28 days after the second AZD1222 dose. The source is an adult who received the AZD1222 COVID-19 vaccine. Both conserved end residues are part of each CDR3. The D gene is left open where the match is weak. Clone sizes are given selectively: once, few, many, or a class where the clone is expanded.

CASSPPGAGHYEQYF | TGTGCCAGCTCACCACCGGGAGCAGGGCACTACGAGCAGTACTTC | . | TRBJ2-7 | . | TRBV18
CASIPIAGGPFYEQYF | TGTGCCAGTATACCCATAGCGGGGGGGCCGTTCTACGAGCAGTACTTC | TRBD2 | TRBJ2-7 | . | TRBV19
CAWSDSGGHANYGYTF | TGTGCCTGGAGTGATTCGGGGGGGCACGCTAACTATGGCTACACCTTC | . | TRBJ1-2 | . | TRBV30
CASSQDLGGYEQYF | TGTGCCAGCAGTCAAGACCTGGGGGGGTACGAGCAGTACTTC | TRBD2 | TRBJ2-7 | once | TRBV27
CASSLAGTSGWGAQYF | TGTGCCAGCAGCTTGGCCGGGACTAGCGGCTGGGGGGCCCAGTACTTC | TRBD2 | TRBJ2-5 | . | TRBV11-2
CASSTPGQRYGYTF | TGTGCCAGCAGCACACCGGGACAGCGCTATGGCTACACCTTC | TRBD1 | TRBJ1-2 | . | TRBV14
CASSAWTGRSYEQYF | TGTGCCAGCAGTGCCTGGACGGGCCGCTCCTACGAGCAGTACTTC | . | TRBJ2-7 | once | TRBV6-4
CASSQGGQGGLYGYTF | TGTGCCAGCAGCCAAGGTGGACAGGGGGGACTCTATGGCTACACCTTC | TRBD1 | TRBJ1-2 | . | TRBV3-1/TRBV3-2
CSAIDSYEQYF | TGCAGTGCCATAGACAGCTACGAGCAGTACTTC | . | TRBJ2-7 | . | TRBV20-1
CASSVAGISTGELFF | TGTGCCAGCAGCGTTGCAGGGATTAGCACCGGGGAGCTGTTTTTT | . | TRBJ2-2 | . | TRBV9
CASSPQDRADYGYTF | TGTGCCAGCTCACCACAGGACAGGGCGGACTATGGCTACACCTTC | TRBD1 | TRBJ1-2 | . | TRBV18
CASSLEVGYNEQFF | TGTGCCAGCAGCTTAGAGGTGGGATACAATGAGCAGTTCTTC | . | TRBJ2-1 | . | TRBV11-2
CAGRRLAGRTGELFF | TGTGCCGGCCGCCGACTAGCAGGACGGACCGGGGAGCTGTTTTTT | TRBD2 | TRBJ2-2 | . | TRBV2
CASSSGQQETQYF | TGTGCCAGCAGTTCGGGACAGCAAGAGACCCAGTACTTC | TRBD1 | TRBJ2-5 | . | TRBV6-5
CASSLVGGSGANVLTF | TGTGCCAGCAGCTTGGTAGGGGGCTCTGGGGCCAACGTCCTGACTTTC | . | TRBJ2-6 | . | TRBV5-8
CASSILGGAGTEAFF | TGTGCCAGTAGTATCCTAGGAGGGGCAGGGACTGAAGCTTTCTTT | . | TRBJ1-1 | . | TRBV19
CASRTDIGNTIYF | TGTGCCAGCCGTACAGACATCGGAAACACCATATATTTT | . | TRBJ1-3 | . | TRBV2
CASSPPQGRSNGYTF | TGTGCCAGCAGCCCCCCCCAAGGGCGGAGTAATGGCTACACCTTC | . | TRBJ1-2 | . | TRBV7-9
CASSFLGSGNTIYF | TGTGCCAGCAGCTTTTTGGGTTCTGGAAACACCATATATTTT | . | TRBJ1-3 | . | TRBV5-4
CASSSRVNQRVMNTEAFF | TGTGCCAGCAGCAGCAGGGTGAATCAAAGGGTCATGAACACTGAAGCTTTCTTT | . | TRBJ1-1 | . | TRBV21-1
CASSSTGANTGELFF | TGTGCCAGCAGCTCGACAGGGGCGAACACCGGGGAGCTGTTTTTT | TRBD1 | TRBJ2-2 | once | TRBV7-2
CASSQDYAAQQYF | TGCGCCAGCAGCCAAGACTACGCCGCCCAGCAGTATTTT | . | TRBJ2-3 | . | TRBV4-3
CASSQVGGAHNEQFF | TGTGCCAGCAGCCAAGTCGGGGGGGCGCACAATGAGCAGTTCTTC | TRBD2 | TRBJ2-1 | . | TRBV3-1/TRBV3-2
CASKDGDKRTQYF | TGTGCCAGCAAGGACGGGGACAAGAGAACCCAGTACTTC | . | TRBJ2-5 | . | TRBV6-6
CASSDLWTTGELFF | TGTGCCAGCAGTGATCTCTGGACCACCGGGGAGCTGTTTTTT | . | TRBJ2-2 | once | TRBV2
CASSLVGGSYQPQHF | TGTGCCAGCAGCTTAGTTGGGGGCTCCTATCAGCCCCAGCATTTT | . | TRBJ1-5 | . | TRBV7-2
CASRLLPSGSFNEQFF | TGTGCCAGCAGACTTCTGCCTAGCGGGAGCTTTAATGAGCAGTTCTTC | TRBD2 | TRBJ2-1 | . | TRBV27
CASSEAGVGYTF | TGTGCCAGCAGTGAAGCGGGGGTTGGCTACACCTTC | . | TRBJ1-2 | . | TRBV6-1
CASSEFENVYGYTF | TGTGCCAGCAGTGAGTTCGAGAATGTCTATGGCTACACCTTC | . | TRBJ1-2 | . | TRBV2
CASSFRGLSGEQYF | TGTGCCAGCAGCTTCCGGGGCCTCTCCGGTGAGCAGTACTTC | . | TRBJ2-7 | . | TRBV7-9
CASSEWRQNTEAFF | TGTGCCAGCAGTGAGTGGCGACAGAACACTGAAGCTTTCTTT | . | TRBJ1-1 | . | TRBV25-1
CASSPPSSGIYEQYF | TGTGCCAGCTCACCACCGTCTAGCGGGATATACGAGCAGTACTTC | TRBD2 | TRBJ2-7 | . | TRBV18
CASSYSTGLDEQYF | TGTGCCAGCAGTTACAGTACGGGTTTGGACGAGCAGTACTTC | . | TRBJ2-7 | . | TRBV6-5
CASSSDRRYGAFF | TGTGCCAGCAGCTCCGACAGGCGATACGGAGCTTTCTTT | . | TRBJ1-1 | . | TRBV7-9
CASINPGVNTIYF | TGTGCCAGCATCAATCCAGGGGTGAACACCATATATTTT | . | TRBJ1-3 | . | TRBV6-5
CASSQRWETQYTDTQYF | TGCGCCAGCAGTCAGCGCTGGGAGACTCAATACACAGATACGCAGTATTTT | . | TRBJ2-3 | . | TRBV23-1
CASSSRDTQYF | TGTGCCAGCAGCAGCAGGGATACGCAGTATTTT | . | TRBJ2-3 | . | TRBV27
CASSPRGGGQTQYF | TGTGCCAGCAGCCCCAGGGGCGGGGGACAGACCCAGTACTTC | . | TRBJ2-5 | . | TRBV7-2
CASSVLGYNSPLHF | TGTGCCAGCAGCGTCCTTGGTTATAATTCACCCCTCCACTTT | . | TRBJ1-6 | . | TRBV9
CASSFDRVLPRSGELFF | TGCGCCAGCAGCTTCGACAGGGTGCTTCCCAGGTCGGGGGAGCTGTTTTTT | TRBD1 | TRBJ2-2 | . | TRBV5-1
CASSQDGLDTQYF | TGTGCCAGCAGCCAAGACGGGTTGGATACGCAGTATTTT | . | TRBJ2-3 | . | TRBV3-1/TRBV3-2
CASSEKGQTNTEAFF | TGTGCCAGCAGTGAAAAGGGACAGACGAACACTGAAGCTTTCTTT | TRBD1 | TRBJ1-1 | . | TRBV6-1
CASSEGGGWGYTF | TGTGCCAGCAGTGAAGGGGGCGGTTGGGGCTACACCTTC | . | TRBJ1-2 | . | TRBV2
CASSHGTEGINEQFF | TGTGCCAGCAGCCACGGGACAGAGGGGATCAATGAGCAGTTCTTC | TRBD1 | TRBJ2-1 | few | TRBV6-1
CASSFGQVATGGEKLFF | TGTGCCAGCAGCTTTGGACAGGTGGCCACCGGGGGAGAAAAACTGTTTTTT | TRBD1 | TRBJ1-4 | . | TRBV7-9
CASRKLAVYEQYF | TGTGCCAGCAGGAAACTAGCGGTTTACGAGCAGTACTTC | TRBD2 | TRBJ2-7 | . | TRBV2
CASSLNHNEQFF | TGTGCCAGCAGCTTAAACCACAATGAGCAGTTCTTC | . | TRBJ2-1 | . | TRBV7-3
CASKEGAQNEKLFF | TGTGCCAGCAAAGAGGGGGCGCAGAATGAAAAACTGTTTTTT | TRBD1 | TRBJ1-4 | . | TRBV6-6
CASSQESLPRNEQFF | TGCGCCAGCAGCCAAGAGAGTCTACCGCGCAATGAGCAGTTCTTC | . | TRBJ2-1 | . | TRBV4-3
CASSFGQGGGYTF | TGTGCCAGCAGCTTTGGACAGGGGGGTGGCTACACCTTC | TRBD1 | TRBJ1-2 | . | TRBV7-9
CASSPSEWAQGDTF | TGTGCCAGCAGCCCGAGTGAGTGGGCCCAGGGGGACACCTTC | TRBD1 | TRBJ1-2 | . | TRBV5-4
CAISEPPPGQGARGDYTDTQYF | TGTGCCATCAGTGAGCCCCCCCCCGGACAGGGGGCTCGGGGGGATTACACAGATACGCAGTATTTT | TRBD1 | TRBJ2-3 | . | TRBV10-3
CASSQDFTGPYEQYF | TGCGCCAGCAGCCAAGATTTCACAGGACCCTACGAGCAGTACTTC | . | TRBJ2-7 | . | TRBV4-3
CASSPQDRGNEQFF | TGTGCCAGCTCACCTCAGGACAGGGGAAATGAGCAGTTCTTC | TRBD1 | TRBJ2-1 | . | TRBV18
CASSTRRDNEQFF | TGTGCCAGCAGCACACGACGAGACAATGAGCAGTTCTTC | . | TRBJ2-1 | . | TRBV7-2